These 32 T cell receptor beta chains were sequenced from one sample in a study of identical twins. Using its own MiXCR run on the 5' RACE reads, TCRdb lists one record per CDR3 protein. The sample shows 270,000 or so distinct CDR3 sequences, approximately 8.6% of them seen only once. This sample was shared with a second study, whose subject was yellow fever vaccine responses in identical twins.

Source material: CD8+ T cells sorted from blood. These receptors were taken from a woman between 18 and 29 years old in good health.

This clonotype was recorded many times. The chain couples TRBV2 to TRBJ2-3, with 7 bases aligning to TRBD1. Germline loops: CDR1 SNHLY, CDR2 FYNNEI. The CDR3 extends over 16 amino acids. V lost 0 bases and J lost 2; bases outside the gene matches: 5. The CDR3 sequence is CASSEAWDSYTDTQYF. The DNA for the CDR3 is TGTGCCAGCAGTGAAGCGTGGGACAGTTACACAGATACGCAGTATTTT.

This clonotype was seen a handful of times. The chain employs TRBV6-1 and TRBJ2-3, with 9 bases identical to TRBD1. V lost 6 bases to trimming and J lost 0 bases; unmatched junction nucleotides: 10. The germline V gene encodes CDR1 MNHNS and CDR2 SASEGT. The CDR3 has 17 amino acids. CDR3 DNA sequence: TGTGCCAGCAGCCCGGGACAGGGCCTTACTAGCACAGATACGCAGTATTTT. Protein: CASSPGQGLTSTDTQYF.

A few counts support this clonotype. The CDR3 sequence is CASSQEGSYGYTF. CDR3 bases: TGCGCCAGCAGCCAAGAGGGCAGCTATGGCTACACCTTC. The chain employs TRBV4-1 and TRBJ1-2; D gene unclear. Trimming left V 0 bases short and J 4 bases short, with 6 bases between. This CDR3 spans 13 amino acids. The germline CDR1 and CDR2 sequences are MGHRA and YSYEKL.

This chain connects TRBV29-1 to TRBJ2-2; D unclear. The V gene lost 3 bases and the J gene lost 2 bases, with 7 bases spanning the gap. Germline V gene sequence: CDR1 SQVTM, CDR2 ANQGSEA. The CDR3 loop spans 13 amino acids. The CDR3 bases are TGCAGCGTTGAGACCGGAAACACCGGGGAGCTGTTTTTT. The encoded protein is CSVETGNTGELFF.

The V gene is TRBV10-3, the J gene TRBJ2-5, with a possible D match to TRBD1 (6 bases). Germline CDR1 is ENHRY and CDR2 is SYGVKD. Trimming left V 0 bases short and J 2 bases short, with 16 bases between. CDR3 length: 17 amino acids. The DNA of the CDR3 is TGTGCCATCAGTGAGTCGTTTGCTAGGGGGTCTCAAGAGACCCAGTACTTC. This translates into CAISESFARGSQETQYF.

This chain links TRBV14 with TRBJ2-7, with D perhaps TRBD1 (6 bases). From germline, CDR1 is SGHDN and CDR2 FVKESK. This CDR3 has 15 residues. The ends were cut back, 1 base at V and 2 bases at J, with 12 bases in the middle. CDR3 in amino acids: CASSQGTELTYEQYF. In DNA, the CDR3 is TGTGCCAGCAGCCAAGGGACAGAGCTTACCTACGAGCAGTACTTC.

CDR3 DNA: TGTGCCAGCGGAAGAGAAGCAAACACTGAAGCTTTCTTT. This gives the protein CASGREANTEAFF. The V call is TRBV27, the J call TRBJ1-1, with unresolved D. Germline CDR1 and CDR2: MNHEY and SMNVEV (reference sequence). V was clipped by 8 bases and J by 2 bases, with 12 bases between them. The CDR3 contains 13 residues.

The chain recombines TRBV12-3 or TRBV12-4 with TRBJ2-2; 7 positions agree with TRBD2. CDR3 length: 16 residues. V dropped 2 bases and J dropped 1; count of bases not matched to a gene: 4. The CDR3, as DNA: TGTGCCAGCAGTTTACCACTAGCGAAGAACACCGGGGAGCTGTTTTTT. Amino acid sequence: CASSLPLAKNTGELFF.

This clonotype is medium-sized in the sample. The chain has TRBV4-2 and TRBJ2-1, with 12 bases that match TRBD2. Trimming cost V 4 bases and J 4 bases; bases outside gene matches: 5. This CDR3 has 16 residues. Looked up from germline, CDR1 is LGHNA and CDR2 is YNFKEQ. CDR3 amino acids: CASSRETSGGYNEQFF. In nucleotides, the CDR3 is TGTGCCAGCAGCCGGGAGACTAGCGGGGGATACAATGAGCAGTTCTTC.

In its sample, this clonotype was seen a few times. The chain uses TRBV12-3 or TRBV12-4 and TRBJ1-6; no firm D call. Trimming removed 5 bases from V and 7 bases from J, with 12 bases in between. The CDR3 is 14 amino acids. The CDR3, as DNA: TGTGCCAGCAGTGAGACACCAGGAAATTCACCCCTCCACTTT. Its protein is CASSETPGNSPLHF.

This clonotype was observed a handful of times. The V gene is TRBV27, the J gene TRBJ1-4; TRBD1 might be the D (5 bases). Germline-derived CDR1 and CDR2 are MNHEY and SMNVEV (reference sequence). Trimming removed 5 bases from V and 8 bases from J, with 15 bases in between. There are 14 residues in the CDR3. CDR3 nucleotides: TGTGCCAGCAGTCGGGACTCATTGAGCGAAAAACTGTTTTTT. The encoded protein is CASSRDSLSEKLFF.

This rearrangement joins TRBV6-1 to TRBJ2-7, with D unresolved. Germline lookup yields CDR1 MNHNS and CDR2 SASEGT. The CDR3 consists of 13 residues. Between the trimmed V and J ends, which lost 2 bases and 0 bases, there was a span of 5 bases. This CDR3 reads CASSEWNSYEQYF. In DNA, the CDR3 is TGTGCCAGCAGTGAATGGAACTCCTACGAGCAGTACTTC.

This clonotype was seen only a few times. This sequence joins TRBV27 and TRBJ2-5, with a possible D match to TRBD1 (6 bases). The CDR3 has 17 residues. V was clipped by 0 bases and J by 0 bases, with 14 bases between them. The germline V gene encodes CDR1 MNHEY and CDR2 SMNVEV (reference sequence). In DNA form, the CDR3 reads TGTGCCAGCAGTTTATCGGGGGCCCCGGAGTACCAAGAGACCCAGTACTTC. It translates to CASSLSGAPEYQETQYF.

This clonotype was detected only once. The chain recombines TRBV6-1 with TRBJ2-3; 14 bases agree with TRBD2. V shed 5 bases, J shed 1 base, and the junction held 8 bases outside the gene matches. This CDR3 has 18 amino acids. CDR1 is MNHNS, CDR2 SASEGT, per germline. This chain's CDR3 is CASSLRLAGGLGTDTQYF. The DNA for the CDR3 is TGTGCCAGCAGTCTCCGACTAGCGGGGGGGCTGGGCACAGATACGCAGTATTTT.

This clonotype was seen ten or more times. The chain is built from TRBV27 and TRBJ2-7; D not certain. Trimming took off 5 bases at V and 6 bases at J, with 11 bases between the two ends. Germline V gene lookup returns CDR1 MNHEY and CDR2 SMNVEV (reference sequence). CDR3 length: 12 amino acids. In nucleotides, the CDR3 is TGTGCCAGCAGTCTCGCTTCCGGCGAGCAGTACTTC. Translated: CASSLASGEQYF.

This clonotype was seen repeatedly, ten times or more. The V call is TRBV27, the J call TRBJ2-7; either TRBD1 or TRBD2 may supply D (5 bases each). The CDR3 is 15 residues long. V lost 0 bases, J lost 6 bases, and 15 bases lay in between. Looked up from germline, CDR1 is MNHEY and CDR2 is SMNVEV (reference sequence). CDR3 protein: CASSLSGTARGEQYF. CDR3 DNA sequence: TGTGCCAGCAGTTTATCGGGGACCGCCCGGGGCGAGCAGTACTTC.

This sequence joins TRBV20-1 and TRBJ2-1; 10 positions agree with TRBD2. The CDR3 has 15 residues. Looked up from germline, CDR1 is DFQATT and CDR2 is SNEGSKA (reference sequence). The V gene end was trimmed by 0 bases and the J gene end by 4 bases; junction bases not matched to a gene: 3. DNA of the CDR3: TGCAGTGCTAGAGATGAACTAGCGGGGTACAATGAGCAGTTCTTC. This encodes CSARDELAGYNEQFF.

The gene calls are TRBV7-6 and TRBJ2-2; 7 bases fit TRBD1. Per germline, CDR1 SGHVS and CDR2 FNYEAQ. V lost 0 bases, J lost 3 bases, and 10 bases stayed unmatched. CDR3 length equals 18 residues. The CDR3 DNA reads TGTGCCAGCAGCTTAGCGCTTCGACAGGGTGGGGACACCGGGGAGCTGTTTTTT. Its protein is CASSLALRQGGDTGELFF.

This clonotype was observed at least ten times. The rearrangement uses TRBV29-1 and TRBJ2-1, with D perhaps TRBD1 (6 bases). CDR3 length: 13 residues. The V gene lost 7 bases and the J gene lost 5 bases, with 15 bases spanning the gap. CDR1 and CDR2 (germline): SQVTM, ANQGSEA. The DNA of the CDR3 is TGCAGCGCCCCCTCCGGGACAAACAATGAGCAGTTCTTC. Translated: CSAPSGTNNEQFF.

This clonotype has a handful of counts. The CDR3 nucleotides are TGTGCCAGCAGTTTACCCGGGACAGGGGGCTATGGCTACACCTTC. It is translated as CASSLPGTGGYGYTF. The chain has TRBV27 and TRBJ1-2, with 11 bases identical to TRBD1. The CDR3 has 15 residues. The ends lost 2 bases at V and 4 bases at J; junction bases unmatched: 3. Per the germline V gene, CDR1 is MNHEY and CDR2 is SMNVEV (reference sequence).

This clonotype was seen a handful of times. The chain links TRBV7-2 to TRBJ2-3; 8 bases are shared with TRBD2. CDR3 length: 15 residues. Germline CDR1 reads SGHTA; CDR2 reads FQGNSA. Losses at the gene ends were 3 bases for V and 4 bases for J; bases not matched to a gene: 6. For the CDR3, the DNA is TGTGCCAGCAGCTTGATCGGGGGGGCATCAGATACGCAGTATTTT. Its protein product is CASSLIGGASDTQYF.

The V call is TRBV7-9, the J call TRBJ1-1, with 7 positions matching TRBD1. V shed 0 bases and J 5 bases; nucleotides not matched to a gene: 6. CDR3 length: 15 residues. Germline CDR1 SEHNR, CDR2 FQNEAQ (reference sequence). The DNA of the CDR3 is TGTGCCAGCAGCTTAGCCCGACAGGGAGTAACTGAAGCTTTCTTT. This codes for CASSLARQGVTEAFF.

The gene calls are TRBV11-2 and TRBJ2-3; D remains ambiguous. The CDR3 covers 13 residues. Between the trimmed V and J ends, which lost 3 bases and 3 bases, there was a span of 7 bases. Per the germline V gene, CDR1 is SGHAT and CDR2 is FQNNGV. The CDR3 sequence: CASSLSPTDTQYF. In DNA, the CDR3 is TGTGCCAGCAGCTTGAGTCCGACAGATACGCAGTATTTT.

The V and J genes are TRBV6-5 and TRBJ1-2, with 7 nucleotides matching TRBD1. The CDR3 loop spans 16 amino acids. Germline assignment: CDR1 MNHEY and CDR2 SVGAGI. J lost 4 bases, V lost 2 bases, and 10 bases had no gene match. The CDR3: CASSYVLTGAIYGYTF. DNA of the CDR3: TGTGCCAGCAGTTACGTTTTAACAGGGGCCATCTATGGCTACACCTTC.

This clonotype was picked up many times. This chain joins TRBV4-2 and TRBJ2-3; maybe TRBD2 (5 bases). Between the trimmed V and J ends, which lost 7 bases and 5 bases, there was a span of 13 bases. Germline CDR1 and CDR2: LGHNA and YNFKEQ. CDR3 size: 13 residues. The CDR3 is CASTLEAGDTQYF. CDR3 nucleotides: TGTGCCAGCACCCTGGAGGCGGGAGATACGCAGTATTTT.

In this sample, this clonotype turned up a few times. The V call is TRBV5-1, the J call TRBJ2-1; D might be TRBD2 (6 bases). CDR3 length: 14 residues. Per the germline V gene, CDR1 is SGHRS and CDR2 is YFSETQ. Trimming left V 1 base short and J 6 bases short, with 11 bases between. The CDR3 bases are TGCGCCAGCAGCTTGTATGAGGGAGGCAATGAGCAGTTCTTC. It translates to CASSLYEGGNEQFF.

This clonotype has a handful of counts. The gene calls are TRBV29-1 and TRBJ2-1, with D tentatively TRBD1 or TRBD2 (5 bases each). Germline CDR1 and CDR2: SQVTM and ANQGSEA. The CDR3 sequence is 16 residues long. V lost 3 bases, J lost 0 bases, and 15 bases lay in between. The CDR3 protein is CSVEGVGESSYNEQFF. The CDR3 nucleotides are TGCAGCGTTGAGGGGGTAGGGGAGAGCTCCTACAATGAGCAGTTCTTC.

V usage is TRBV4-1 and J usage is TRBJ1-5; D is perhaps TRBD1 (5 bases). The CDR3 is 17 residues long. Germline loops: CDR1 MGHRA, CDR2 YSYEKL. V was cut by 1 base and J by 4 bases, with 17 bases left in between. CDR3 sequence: CASSQVGAGGGNQPQHF. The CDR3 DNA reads TGCGCCAGCAGCCAAGTAGGGGCGGGTGGAGGGAATCAGCCCCAGCATTTT.

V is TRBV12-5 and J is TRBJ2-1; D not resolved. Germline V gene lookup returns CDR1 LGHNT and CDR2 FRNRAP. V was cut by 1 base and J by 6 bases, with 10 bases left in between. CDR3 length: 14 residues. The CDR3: CASGLGTGCNEQFF. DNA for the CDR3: TGTGCTAGTGGTTTGGGGACGGGCTGCAATGAGCAGTTCTTC.

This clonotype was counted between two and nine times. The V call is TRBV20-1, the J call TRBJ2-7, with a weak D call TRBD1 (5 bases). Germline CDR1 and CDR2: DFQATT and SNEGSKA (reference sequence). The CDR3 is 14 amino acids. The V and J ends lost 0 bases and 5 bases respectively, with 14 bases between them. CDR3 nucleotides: TGCAGTGCTAGAGACTTGCATCAGGGTGACGAGCAGTACTTC. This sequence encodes CSARDLHQGDEQYF.

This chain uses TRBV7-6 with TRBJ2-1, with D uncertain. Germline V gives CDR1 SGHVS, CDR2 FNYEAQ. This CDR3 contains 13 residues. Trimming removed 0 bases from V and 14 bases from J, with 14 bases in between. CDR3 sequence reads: CASSLARTDNKFF. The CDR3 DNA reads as TGTGCCAGCAGCTTAGCGAGGACCGACAACAAGTTCTTC. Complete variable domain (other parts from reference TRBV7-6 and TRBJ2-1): GAGVSQSPRYKVTKRGQDVALRCDPISGHVSLYWYRQALGQGPEFLTYFNYEAQQDKSGLPNDRFSAERPEGSISTLTIQRTEQRDSAMYRCASSLARTDNKFFGPGTRLTVL.

The CDR3 loop is CASSYLEASATPGEQYF. CDR3 in DNA: TGTGCCAGCAGTTATCTCGAAGCCTCAGCAACCCCAGGGGAGCAGTACTTC. The chain links TRBV6-5 to TRBJ2-7, with D maybe TRBD1 (5 bases). Looked up from germline, CDR1 is MNHEY and CDR2 is SVGAGI. CDR3 size: 17 residues. The ends were cut back, 3 bases at V and 7 bases at J, with 25 bases in the middle.